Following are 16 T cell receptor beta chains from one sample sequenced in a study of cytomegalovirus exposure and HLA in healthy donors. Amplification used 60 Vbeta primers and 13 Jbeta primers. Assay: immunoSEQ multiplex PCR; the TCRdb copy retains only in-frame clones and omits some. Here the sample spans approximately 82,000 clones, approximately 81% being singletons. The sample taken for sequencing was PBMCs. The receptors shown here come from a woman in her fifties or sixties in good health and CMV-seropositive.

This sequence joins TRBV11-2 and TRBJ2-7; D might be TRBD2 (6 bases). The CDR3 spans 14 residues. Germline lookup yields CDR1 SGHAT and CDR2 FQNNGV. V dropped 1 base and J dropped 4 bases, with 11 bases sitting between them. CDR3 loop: CASSLVYGGYEQYF. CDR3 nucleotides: TGTGCCAGCAGCTTAGTATACGGGGGTTACGAGCAGTACTTC.

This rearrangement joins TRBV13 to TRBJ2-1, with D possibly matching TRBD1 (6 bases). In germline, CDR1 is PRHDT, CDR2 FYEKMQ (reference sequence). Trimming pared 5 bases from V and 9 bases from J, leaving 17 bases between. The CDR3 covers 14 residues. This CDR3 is CASSTADRTSEQFF. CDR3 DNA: TGTGCCAGCAGCACGGCCGACAGGACATCTGAGCAGTTCTTC.

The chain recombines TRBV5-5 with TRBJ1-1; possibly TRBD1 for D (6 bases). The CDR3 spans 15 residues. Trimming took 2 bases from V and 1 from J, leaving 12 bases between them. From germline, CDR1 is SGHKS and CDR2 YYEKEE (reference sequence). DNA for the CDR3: TGTGCCAGCAGCTTTTGGGACAACCGGAACACTGAAGCTTTCTTT. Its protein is CASSFWDNRNTEAFF.

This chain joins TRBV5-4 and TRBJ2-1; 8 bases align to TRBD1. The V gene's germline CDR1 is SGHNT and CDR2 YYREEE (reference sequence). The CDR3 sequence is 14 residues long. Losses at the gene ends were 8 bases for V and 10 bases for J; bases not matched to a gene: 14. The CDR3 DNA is TGTGCCAGTAGTAGACAGGGGATTCGGGCCGAGCAGTTCTTC. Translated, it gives CASSRQGIRAEQFF.

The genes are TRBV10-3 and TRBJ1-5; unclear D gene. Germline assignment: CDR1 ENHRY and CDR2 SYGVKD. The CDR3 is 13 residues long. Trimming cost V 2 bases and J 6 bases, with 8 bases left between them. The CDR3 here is CAISELGSQPQHF. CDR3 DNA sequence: TGTGCCATCAGTGAGCTTGGGAGTCAGCCCCAGCATTTT.

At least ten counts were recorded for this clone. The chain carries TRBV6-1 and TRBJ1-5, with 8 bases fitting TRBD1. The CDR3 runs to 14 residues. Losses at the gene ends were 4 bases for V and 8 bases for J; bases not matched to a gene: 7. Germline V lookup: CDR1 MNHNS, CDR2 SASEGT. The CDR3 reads CASSVDREVKPQHF. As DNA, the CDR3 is TGTGCCAGCAGTGTGGACAGGGAAGTTAAGCCCCAGCATTTT.

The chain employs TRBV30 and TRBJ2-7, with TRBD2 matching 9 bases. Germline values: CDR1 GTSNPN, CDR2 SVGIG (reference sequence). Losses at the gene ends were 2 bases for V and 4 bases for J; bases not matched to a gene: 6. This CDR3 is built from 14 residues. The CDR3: CAWSPPSGRYEQYF. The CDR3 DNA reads TGTGCCTGGAGTCCACCGAGCGGGAGGTACGAGCAGTACTTC.

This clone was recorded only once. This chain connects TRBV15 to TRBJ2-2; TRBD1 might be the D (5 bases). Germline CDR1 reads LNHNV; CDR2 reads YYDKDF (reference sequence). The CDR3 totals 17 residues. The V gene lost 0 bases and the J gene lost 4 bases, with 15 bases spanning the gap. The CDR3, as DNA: TGTGCCACCAGCAGAGAGGCGGCAGGGCTGGGCACCGGGGAGCTGTTTTTT. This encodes CATSREAAGLGTGELFF.

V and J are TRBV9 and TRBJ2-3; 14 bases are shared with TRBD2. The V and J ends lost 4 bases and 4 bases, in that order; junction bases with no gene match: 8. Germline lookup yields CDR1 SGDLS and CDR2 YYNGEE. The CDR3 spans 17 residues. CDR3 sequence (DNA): TGTGCCAGCAGCCCGCACGGACTAGCGGGAGGTCCAGATACGCAGTATTTT. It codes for CASSPHGLAGGPDTQYF.

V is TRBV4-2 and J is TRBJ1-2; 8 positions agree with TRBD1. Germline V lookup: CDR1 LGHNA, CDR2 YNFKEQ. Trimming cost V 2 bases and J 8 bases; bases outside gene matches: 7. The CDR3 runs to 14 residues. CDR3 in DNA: TGTGCCAGCAGCCAACAGACAGGGGAGTACGGCTACACCTTC. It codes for CASSQQTGEYGYTF.

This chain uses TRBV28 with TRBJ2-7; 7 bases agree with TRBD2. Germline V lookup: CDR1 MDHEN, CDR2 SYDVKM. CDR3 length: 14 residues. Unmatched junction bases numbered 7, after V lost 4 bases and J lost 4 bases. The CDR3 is CASSSPGRGYEQYF. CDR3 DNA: TGTGCCAGCAGTTCGCCGGGGAGGGGATACGAGCAGTACTTC.

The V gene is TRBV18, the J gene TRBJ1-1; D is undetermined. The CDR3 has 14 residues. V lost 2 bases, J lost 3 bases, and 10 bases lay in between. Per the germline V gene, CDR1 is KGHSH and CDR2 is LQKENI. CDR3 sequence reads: CASSPTRRDTEAFF. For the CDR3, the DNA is TGTGCCAGCTCACCAACGCGACGGGACACTGAAGCTTTCTTT.

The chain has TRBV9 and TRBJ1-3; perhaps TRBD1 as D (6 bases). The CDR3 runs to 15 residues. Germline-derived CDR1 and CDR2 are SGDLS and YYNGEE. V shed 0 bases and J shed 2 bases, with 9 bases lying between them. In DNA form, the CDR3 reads TGTGCCAGCAGCGTAGCTAAGGGGGCTGGAAACACCATATATTTT. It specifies CASSVAKGAGNTIYF. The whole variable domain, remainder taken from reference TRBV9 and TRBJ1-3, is DSGVTQTPKHLITATGQRVTLRCSPRSGDLSVYWYQQSLDQGLQFLIQYYNGEERAKGNILERFSAQQFPDLHSELNLSSLELGDSALYFCASSVAKGAGNTIYFGEGSWLTVV.

In DNA form, the CDR3 reads TGCAGCGCAGCGGGGGTGGGCTCCTACGAGCAGTACTTC. This gives the protein CSAAGVGSYEQYF. The chain uses TRBV29-1 and TRBJ2-7, with 8 nucleotides matching TRBD2. This CDR3 spans 13 amino acids. Germline CDR1 SQVTM, CDR2 ANQGSEA. The V gene end was trimmed by 7 bases and the J gene end by 0 bases; junction bases not matched to a gene: 5.

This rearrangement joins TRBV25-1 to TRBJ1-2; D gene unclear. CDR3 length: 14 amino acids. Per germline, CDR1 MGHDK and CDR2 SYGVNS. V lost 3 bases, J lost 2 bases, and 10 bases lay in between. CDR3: CASSDTYANYGYTF. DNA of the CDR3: TGTGCCAGCAGTGACACTTACGCAAACTATGGCTACACCTTC.

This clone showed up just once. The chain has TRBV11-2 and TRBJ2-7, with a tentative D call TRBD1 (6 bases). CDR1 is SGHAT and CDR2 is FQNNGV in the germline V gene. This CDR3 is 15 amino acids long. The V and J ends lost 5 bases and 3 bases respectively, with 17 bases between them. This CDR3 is CASSLPGHFIYEQYF. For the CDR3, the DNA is TGTGCCAGCAGCCTACCGGGACACTTCATCTACGAGCAGTACTTC.